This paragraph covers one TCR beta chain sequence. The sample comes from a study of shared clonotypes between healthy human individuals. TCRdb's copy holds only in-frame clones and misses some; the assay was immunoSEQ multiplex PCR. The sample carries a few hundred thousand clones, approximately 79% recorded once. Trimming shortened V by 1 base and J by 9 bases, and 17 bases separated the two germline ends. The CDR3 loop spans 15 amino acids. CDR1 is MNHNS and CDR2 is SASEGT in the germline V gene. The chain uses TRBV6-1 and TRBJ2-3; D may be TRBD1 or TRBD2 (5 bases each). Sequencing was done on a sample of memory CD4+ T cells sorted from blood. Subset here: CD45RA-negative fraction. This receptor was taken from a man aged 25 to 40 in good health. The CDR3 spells CASSEGPGTHATQYF. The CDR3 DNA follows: TGTGCCAGCAGTGAAGGACCCGGGACCCACGCCACGCAGTATTTT.